This entry features one TCR beta chain sequence. This entry comes from a study of CD8+CD57+ T cells in acquired aplastic anemia. Whole-study context: CD4+ and CD8+ cells, once sorted, gave DNA averaging about 3 ug.

Trimming removed 7 bases from V and 1 base from J, with 11 bases in between. CDR1 MRHNA and CDR2 SNTAGT come from the germline V gene. The CDR3 covers 14 residues. Investigators profiled TCR beta VDJ and CDR3 from genomic DNA template. TCRdb itself ran the reads through MiXCR, one entry per CDR3 protein. The profile shows about 210,000 distinct CDR3 sequences, 34% of them singletons. The sequenced sample consisted of sorted CD4+, CD8+, or CD8+CD57+ T cells (not recorded which) from PBMCs. The rearrangement joins TRBV6-4 to TRBJ2-1; D is possibly TRBD1 or TRBD2 (5 bases each). The receptor was derived from a human donor in good health, serving as a control. In nucleotides, the CDR3 is TGTGCCAGCACCGGGGCTGGTTCCTACAATGAGCAGTTCTTC. Translation: CASTGAGSYNEQFF.